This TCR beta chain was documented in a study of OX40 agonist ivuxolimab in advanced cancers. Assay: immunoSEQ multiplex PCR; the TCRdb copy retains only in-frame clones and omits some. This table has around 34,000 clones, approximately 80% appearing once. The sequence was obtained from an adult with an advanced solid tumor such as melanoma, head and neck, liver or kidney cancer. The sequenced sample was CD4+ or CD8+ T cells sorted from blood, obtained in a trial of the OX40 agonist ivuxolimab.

CDR3 loop: CASSLVGTTQETQYF. The CDR3 DNA sequence: TGCGCCAGCAGCTTGGTGGGGACGACCCAAGAGACCCAGTACTTC. V gene TRBV5-1 combines with J gene TRBJ2-5; D may be TRBD1 or TRBD2 (5 bases each). V lost 0 bases to trimming and J lost 1 base, with 10 bases between them. Germline values: CDR1 SGHRS, CDR2 YFSETQ. This CDR3 comprises 15 residues.